This T cell receptor beta chain was sequenced for a study of cytomegalovirus exposure and HLA in healthy donors. On the study more broadly: Approximately 80 million unique TCRs, all from HLA-typed donors, were included in an early release of the data. Broader study findings: Presence/absence analyses assumed roughly uniform sequencing depth across donors, which may not hold. About 87% or about 30% of the time was how often most TCR beta V segments were productive, according to an earlier analysis.

The V gene's germline CDR1 is LNHNV and CDR2 YYDKDF (reference sequence). The CDR3 spans 16 residues. The J segment lost 7 bases and the V segment lost 0 bases, leaving 8 bases of the junction unmatched. There are a few counts of this clone. Its antigen is undetermined. The study ran its PCR with 60 Vbeta and 13 Jbeta primers. TCRdb keeps only in-frame clones here, not all; method: immunoSEQ multiplex PCR. The sample includes about 43,000 clones, around 65% seen only once; the top ten take roughly 8.9%. The TCR originated in a human donor in good health. V gene TRBV15 combines with J gene TRBJ2-5; 10 positions match TRBD2. The sequencing input was PBMCs. CDR3 sequence (DNA): TGTGCCACCAGCAGAGATTTTCTAGCGGGGGCCGGGACCCAGTACTTC. Its translation is CATSRDFLAGAGTQYF.